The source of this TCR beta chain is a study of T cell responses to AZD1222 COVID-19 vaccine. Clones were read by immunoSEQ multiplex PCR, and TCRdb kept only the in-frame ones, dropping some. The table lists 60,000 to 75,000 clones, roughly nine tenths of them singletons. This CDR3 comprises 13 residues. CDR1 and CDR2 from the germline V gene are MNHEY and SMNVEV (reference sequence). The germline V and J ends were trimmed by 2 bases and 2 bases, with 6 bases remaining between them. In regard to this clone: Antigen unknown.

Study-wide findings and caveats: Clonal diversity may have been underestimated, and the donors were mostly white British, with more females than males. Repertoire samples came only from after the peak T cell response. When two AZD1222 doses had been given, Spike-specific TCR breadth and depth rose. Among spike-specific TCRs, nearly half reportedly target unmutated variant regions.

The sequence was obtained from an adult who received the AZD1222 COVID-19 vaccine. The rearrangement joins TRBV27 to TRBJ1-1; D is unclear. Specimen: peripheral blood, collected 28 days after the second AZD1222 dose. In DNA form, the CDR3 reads TGTGCCAGCAGTTTAATTACTAACACTGAAGCTTTCTTT. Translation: CASSLITNTEAFF.